The source of this TCR beta chain is a study of T cell responses to AZD1222 COVID-19 vaccine. Notes on the study in general: Once two AZD1222 doses were given, Spike-specific TCR breadth and depth went up. Repertoire sampling happened only post peak T cell response. Clonal diversity was possibly underestimated, and white British individuals and females predominated among donors.

Germline assignment: CDR1 SEHNR and CDR2 FQNEAQ (reference sequence). Trimming stripped 3 bases from V and 4 bases from J, with 12 bases between. The CDR3 has 14 residues. The data were produced by immunoSEQ multiplex PCR, yet TCRdb's version contains in-frame clones alone and is incomplete. The profile shows roughly 150,000 clones, around 88% of them singletons. Worth noting for this clone: Antigen unknown.

Sequenced material: peripheral blood, taken on day 0 of MenACWY control vaccination. The genes are TRBV7-9 and TRBJ1-1; D is unclear. This clonotype was obtained from an adult in good health. The CDR3 is CASSLGGLGTEAFF. In DNA, the CDR3 is TGTGCCAGCAGCTTGGGAGGGTTGGGCACTGAAGCTTTCTTT.